The T cell receptor beta chain described here comes from a study of technical replicates of blood from a handful of donors. Looked up from germline, CDR1 is SQVTM and CDR2 is ANQGSEA. The CDR3 totals 12 residues. The V segment lost 5 bases and the J segment 6 bases; nucleotides outside the gene matches: 4. Some clones are missing from TCRdb's copy, which holds only in-frame ones; the method was immunoSEQ multiplex PCR. This sample has about 82,000 clones, with approximately 96% found just once. The chain combines TRBV29-1 with TRBJ1-2, with 9 bases that match TRBD1. The sequencing input was T cells isolated from PBMCs. This TCR came from a human donor in good health. DNA for the CDR3: TGCAGCGTTTTTGGACAGGGGCATGGCTACACCTTC. It specifies CSVFGQGHGYTF. The full variable domain, its missing parts supplied by reference TRBV29-1 and TRBJ1-2, is SAVISQKPSRDICQRGTSLTIQCQVDSQVTMMFWYRQQPGQSLTLIATANQGSEATYESGFVIDKFPISRPNLTFSTLTVSNMSPEDSSIYLCSVFGQGHGYTFGSGTRLTVV.